This T cell receptor (beta chain) appears in the sequencing data of a study of cytomegalovirus exposure and HLA in healthy donors. The donors were part of the 120-subject validation cohort, which stood apart from the roughly 730-subject first cohort. Trimming removed 3 bases from V and 11 bases from J, with 9 bases in between. Per germline, CDR1 SGHTS and CDR2 YDEGEE. The CDR3 sequence is 12 residues long. Method: immunoSEQ multiplex PCR; TCRdb's copy keeps in-frame clones and lacks some. The table lists under 140,000 clones, around 87% of them singletons. The receptor was isolated from a woman aged 25-40 years in good health and CMV-seropositive. The material sequenced was PBMCs. The chain is built from TRBV5-8 and TRBJ1-6; no reliable D call. CDR3 nucleotides: TGTGCCAGCAGCTCCGCGGGGACACCCCTCCACTTT. It specifies CASSSAGTPLHF.